This T cell receptor beta chain stems from a study of blood T cell repertoires in COVID-19. In the original workflow: By means of reference gene primer amplification, nucleated cell counts were estimated. Clones were read by immunoSEQ multiplex PCR, and TCRdb kept only the in-frame ones, dropping some. For V, J and clone size, that table is used; D and trimming come from the DNA. The sample lists fewer than 300,000 clones, roughly 84% occurring once. The CDR3 covers 13 residues. Germline-derived CDR1 and CDR2 are SQVTM and ANQGSEA. V was pared by 7 bases and J by 7 bases, with 9 bases of the junction left unmatched.

The sequence came from a person between 70 and 80 years old with COVID-19, enrolled during active disease. The rearrangement joins TRBV29-1 to TRBJ2-3, with TRBD2 identical over 9 bases. Material: peripheral blood. CDR3 nucleotides: TGCAGCGCAGTTGCGGGAGGGCCTTATACGCAGTATTTT. It specifies CSAVAGGPYTQYF.